These T cell receptor beta chains were read from a single sample in a study of CD4+ T cells in melanoma. Data came from immunoSEQ multiplex PCR; TCRdb stores just in-frame clones and leaves some out. The sample records more than 15,000 clones, about 72% being singletons. Sequenced material: cells from a culture (not recorded whether cultured in vitro). These receptors were obtained from a human donor with melanoma. The CDR3 runs from the conserved cysteine through the conserved F or W. Fields, in order: D gene, J gene, clone size, V gene, CDR3 protein, CDR3 DNA. A D gene is named only where the DNA matches it firmly. Size is stated for part of the rows, as once, few or many counts, or as a class when the clone is expanded.

>.|TRBJ1-1|once|TRBV5-1
CASSPRWGSLNTEAFF
TGCGCCAGCAGCCCCAGGTGGGGGAGCTTGAACACTGAAGCTTTCTTT
>TRBD1|TRBJ1-2|.|TRBV19
CASSPRRTGVYGYTF
TGTGCCAGTAGTCCCAGACGGACAGGGGTCTATGGCTACACCTTC
>.|TRBJ1-1|.|TRBV7-6
CASSLHLTNTEAFF
TGTGCCAGCAGCTTACATCTGACTAACACTGAAGCTTTCTTT
>.|TRBJ1-2|few|TRBV5-1
CASSLGYEGYTF
TGCGCCAGCAGCTTGGGTTATGAGGGCTACACCTTC
>.|TRBJ2-2|once|TRBV7-2
CASSLVRTNTGELFF
TGTGCCAGCAGCTTAGTGCGGACGAACACCGGGGAGCTGTTTTTT
>.|TRBJ1-3|.|TRBV14
CASSQSRLRGRDTIYF
TGTGCCAGCAGCCAATCTCGGCTCAGGGGAAGGGACACCATATATTTT
>.|TRBJ1-1|few|TRBV5-1
CASSLGIGPSTEAFF
TGCGCCAGCAGCTTGGGTATAGGGCCCAGCACTGAAGCTTTCTTT
>.|TRBJ2-3|.|TRBV5-1
CASSLEAGLDTQYF
TGCGCCAGCAGCTTGGAGGCAGGTCTAGATACGCAGTATTTT
>TRBD1|TRBJ2-7|.|TRBV15
CATSSGTARGYEQYF
TGTGCCACCAGCAGCGGGACAGCGAGGGGCTACGAGCAGTACTTC
>.|TRBJ2-3|.|TRBV2
CASSRDAIEGYF
TGTGCCAGCAGTCGGGACGCGATCGAGGGGTATTTT
>TRBD2|TRBJ2-1|.|TRBV5-5
CASSLLAGRGNEQFF
TGTGCCAGCAGCTTGCTAGCGGGGAGAGGCAATGAGCAGTTCTTC
>.|TRBJ2-7|.|TRBV18
CASSPGVAEYYEQYF
TGTGCCAGCTCACCGGGGGTGGCGGAGTACTACGAGCAGTACTTC
>.|TRBJ1-1|.|TRBV11-2
CASSFAEGTEAFF
TGTGCCAGCAGCTTTGCCGAGGGTACTGAAGCTTTCTTT
>.|TRBJ2-3|.|TRBV6-5
CASIDKRGTQYF
TGTGCCAGCATCGACAAACGTGGTACGCAGTATTTT
>TRBD2|TRBJ2-1|.|TRBV6-1
CASSVLAGAHNEQFF
TGTGCCAGCAGCGTCCTAGCGGGGGCCCACAATGAGCAGTTCTTC
>.|TRBJ1-1|few|TRBV6-1
CASSESQGGEAFF
TGTGCCAGCAGTGAATCTCAGGGTGGTGAAGCTTTCTTT
>.|TRBJ1-2|.|TRBV5-6
CASSLPQGSGYTF
TGTGCCAGCAGCTTGCCCCAGGGATCTGGCTACACCTTC
>.|TRBJ1-5|.|TRBV6-5
CASSTPGGGQPQHF
TGTGCCAGCAGTACCCCCGGGGGAGGGCAGCCCCAGCATTTT
>.|TRBJ2-3|.|TRBV7-6
CASSLDGDSTDTQYF
TGTGCCAGCAGCTTAGATGGCGATAGCACAGATACGCAGTATTTT
>TRBD2|TRBJ2-7|few|TRBV7-8
CASSAPWISGGDEQYF
TGTGCCAGCAGCGCCCCGTGGATTAGCGGGGGAGACGAGCAGTACTTC
>TRBD1|TRBJ1-1|.|TRBV11-1
CASTLLRTGTEAFF
TGTGCCAGCACCCTTCTGCGGACAGGCACTGAAGCTTTCTTT
>.|TRBJ1-5|.|TRBV2
CASSGVGGTRNQPQHF
TGTGCCAGCAGTGGGGTGGGGGGTACTCGCAATCAGCCCCAGCATTTT
>TRBD1|TRBJ2-7|.|TRBV20-1
CSANRGYEQYF
TGCAGTGCTAACAGGGGCTACGAGCAGTACTTC
>TRBD2|TRBJ2-3|.|TRBV7-3
CASSRSGGERDTQYF
TGTGCCAGCAGCCGTAGCGGGGGGGAGAGAGATACGCAGTATTTT
>.|TRBJ2-7|.|TRBV11-1
CASSLMNSGLGYEQYF
TGTGCCAGCAGCTTAATGAACTCAGGTCTGGGGTACGAGCAGTACTTC
>.|TRBJ2-5|.|TRBV5-1
CASSSDPQETQYF
TGCGCCAGCAGCTCAGACCCCCAAGAGACCCAGTACTTC
>TRBD2|TRBJ2-5|.|TRBV4-1
CASSQDFGGGAETQYF
TGCGCCAGCAGCCAAGATTTCGGCGGGGGAGCGGAGACCCAGTACTTC
>.|TRBJ1-6|.|TRBV5-1
CASSRLSPAAGGNSPLHF
TGCGCCAGCAGCCGCCTCTCCCCGGCCGCGGGGGGGAATTCACCCCTCCACTTT
>TRBD2|TRBJ2-1|.|TRBV30
CAWSRLRTSGGHNEQFF
TGTGCCTGGAGTCGCCTCAGGACTAGCGGGGGTCACAATGAGCAGTTCTTC